These 10 T cell receptor beta chains were all obtained from the same sample, sequenced in a study of cytomegalovirus exposure and HLA in healthy donors. Primers for the PCR totalled 60 Vbeta and 13 Jbeta. TCRdb's table, derived via immunoSEQ multiplex PCR, lists solely in-frame clones and lacks some. The data contain approximately 120,000 clones, 70% to 80% of them seen just once; the ten biggest clones take up 1.9%. Sequencing was performed on PBMCs. The origin of the receptors is a man aged 50 to 59 in good health and CMV-seronegative.

The CDR3 is CASSLTGGQNEQYV. The CDR3 DNA follows: TGCGCCAGCAGCTTAACAGGGGGGCAGAACGAGCAGTACGTC. This chain connects TRBV5-1 to TRBJ2-7; 8 bases are shared with TRBD1. The V gene's germline CDR1 is SGHRS and CDR2 YFSETQ. Germline trimming cut 2 bases from V and 5 bases from J; bases unmatched to any gene: 6. The CDR3 consists of 14 residues.

V and J are TRBV5-6 and TRBJ1-2, with D maybe TRBD1 (5 bases). V was cut by 2 bases and J by 5 bases, with 13 bases left in between. CDR3 length: 14 residues. The germline V gene encodes CDR1 SGHDT and CDR2 YYEEEE. CDR3: CASSFPSGGYGYTF. Written as DNA, the CDR3 is TGTGCCAGCAGCTTCCCGTCCGGGGGGTATGGCTACACCTTC.

The chain recombines TRBV5-4 with TRBJ2-7; TRBD1 is a possible D gene (8 bases). The CDR3 consists of 16 residues. V was pared by 0 bases and J by 7 bases, with 20 bases between. Germline CDR1 and CDR2: SGHNT and YYREEE (reference sequence). The CDR3 DNA sequence: TGTGCCAGCAGCTTGGCCGGACAGGGAGGGTGGAGGGAGCAGTACTTC. This gives the protein CASSLAGQGGWREQYF.

This clone was detected a few times. The chain carries TRBV7-2 and TRBJ2-5, with D maybe TRBD2 (7 bases). The CDR3 contains 15 residues. The V gene's germline CDR1 is SGHTA and CDR2 FQGNSA. The V and J ends lost 5 bases and 5 bases respectively, with 18 bases between them. The CDR3 reads CASSKDVEGGETQYF. In DNA form, the CDR3 reads TGTGCCAGCAGCAAAGACGTAGAGGGGGGGGAGACCCAGTACTTC.

This clone was recorded a few times. The rearrangement joins TRBV7-9 to TRBJ1-4; D is unclear. The germline V gene has CDR1 SEHNR and CDR2 FQNEAQ (reference sequence). V lost 5 bases to trimming and J lost 6 bases, with 19 bases between them. The CDR3 loop spans 16 amino acids. The CDR3 reads CASSDGPGGFDEKLFF. CDR3 nucleotide sequence: TGTGCCAGCAGCGATGGGCCCGGCGGGTTTGATGAAAAACTGTTTTTT.

The rearrangement uses TRBV5-1 and TRBJ2-3, with D possibly matching TRBD2 (5 bases). The ends were cut back, 4 bases at V and 2 bases at J, with 11 bases in the middle. The length of the CDR3 is 14 residues. CDR1 and CDR2 (germline): SGHRS, YFSETQ. Here the CDR3 reads CASSLGAFTDTQYF. CDR3 in DNA: TGCGCCAGCAGCCTGGGAGCCTTCACAGATACGCAGTATTTT.

V gene TRBV4-3 combines with J gene TRBJ1-2; 7 bases align to TRBD1. Germline CDR1 and CDR2: LGHNA and YSLEER. The CDR3 has 14 residues. V dropped 3 bases and J dropped 4; count of bases not matched to a gene: 5. Here the CDR3 DNA reads TGCGCCAGCAGCCATGATGGGACAGCCTATGGCTACACCTTC. Translated, it gives CASSHDGTAYGYTF.

The genes are TRBV7-9 and TRBJ1-2; TRBD1 might be the D (5 bases). CDR1 and CDR2 (germline): SEHNR, FQNEAQ (reference sequence). V was trimmed by 5 bases and J by 8 bases, leaving 15 bases between them. This CDR3 has 13 amino acids. The CDR3, as DNA: TGTGCCAGCAGCCACACCAGGGAGGGAGGCTACACCTTC. It encodes CASSHTREGGYTF.

This clone was recorded a few times. The V gene is TRBV30, the J gene TRBJ1-5, with TRBD1 matching 7 bases. Trimming cost V 0 bases and J 8 bases; bases outside gene matches: 4. This CDR3 has 13 residues. CDR1 and CDR2 from the germline V gene are GTSNPN and SVGIG (reference sequence). The CDR3 DNA sequence: TGTGCCTGGAGTGTACAGGGGATGGAGCCCCAGCATTTT. Amino acid sequence: CAWSVQGMEPQHF.

Only a few counts were recorded for this clone. This rearrangement joins TRBV28 to TRBJ1-6; 9 positions match TRBD1. Germline CDR1 is MDHEN and CDR2 is SYDVKM. Trimming at V came to 7 bases and at J to 9 bases, leaving 7 bases not matched to a gene. This CDR3 is built from 14 residues. CDR3 sequence reads: CASTSGTGISPLHF. DNA of the CDR3: TGTGCCAGCACCTCCGGGACAGGGATTTCACCCCTCCACTTT.